Below are 23 T cell receptor beta chains sequenced from a single sample in a study of neurological immune-mediated disorders. TCRdb re-analysed the 5' RACE reads in MiXCR, keeping a single row per CDR3 protein. The sample includes approximately 85,000 distinct CDR3 sequences, roughly an eighth of them seen just once. As to time point: longitudinal time-point 2. The sample comprised PBMCs. These receptors were collected from a female donor with HTLV-1-associated myelopathy (HAM/TSP).

This clonotype was observed at least ten times. Relative to the germline gene, one junction end is altered; a read error may explain this. The chain couples TRBV15 to TRBJ2-1, with D possibly being TRBD1 (6 bases). Germline V gene data show CDR1 as LNHNV and CDR2 as YYDKDF (reference sequence). The CDR3 is 15 residues long. For the CDR3, the DNA is TGTGCTACCAGCAGAGGCTCTACAGGGTCTCTTGAGCAGTTCTTC. This translates into CATSRGSTGSLEQFF.

This clonotype was counted a few times. CDR3 DNA sequence: TGCGCCAGCAGCTCCCAGGGGGGATTGGGGTACGAGCAGTACTTC. Encoded protein: CASSSQGGLGYEQYF. The rearrangement uses TRBV5-1 and TRBJ2-7, with D perhaps matching TRBD1 (7 bases). The germline gives CDR1 SGHRS, CDR2 YFSETQ. Deletions cut 3 bases from V and 4 bases from J, with 17 bases between. The CDR3 spans 15 residues.

This clonotype was seen ten or more times. The chain recombines TRBV11-2 with TRBJ2-7; 10 bases are shared with TRBD1. The germline CDR1 and CDR2 sequences are SGHAT and FQNNGV. This CDR3 comprises 16 residues. V lost 5 bases to trimming and J lost 0 bases; unmatched junction nucleotides: 7. The CDR3 bases are TGTGCCAGCAGCCAGAGGGGACAGGGGCGCTCCTACGAGCAGTACTTC. It specifies CASSQRGQGRSYEQYF.

This clonotype was detected ten times or more. The V gene is TRBV9, the J gene TRBJ1-4; 10 nucleotides align to TRBD1. The CDR3 loop spans 16 amino acids. Germline CDR1 and CDR2: SGDLS and YYNGEE. Losses at the gene ends were 2 bases for V and 7 bases for J; bases not matched to a gene: 8. The chain's CDR3 is CASSVYPGQGREKLFF. For the CDR3, the DNA is TGTGCCAGCAGCGTCTACCCGGGACAGGGGCGTGAAAAACTGTTTTTT.

The chain links TRBV27 to TRBJ1-2; D gene ambiguous. With 7 bases removed from V and 0 bases from J, the gap between germline ends came to 18 bases. This CDR3 spans 16 amino acids. In germline, CDR1 is MNHEY, CDR2 SMNVEV (reference sequence). CDR3 region: CASTPSPLRANYGYTF. The CDR3, as DNA: TGTGCCAGCACTCCATCCCCGCTGAGAGCTAACTATGGCTACACCTTC.

This clonotype was seen repeatedly, ten times or more. J is TRBJ2-7 and V is TRBV5-1; TRBD2 aligns across 8 bases. With 4 bases clipped from V and 7 bases from J, the junction kept 7 bases outside the gene matches. The CDR3 contains 13 residues. From germline, CDR1 is SGHRS and CDR2 YFSETQ. The DNA of the CDR3 is TGCGCCAGCAGCAACGGGGGGGCCCGTGAGCAGTACTTC. This translates into CASSNGGAREQYF.

This clonotype was seen ten or more times. This chain joins TRBV6-5 and TRBJ1-6, with 8 bases aligning to TRBD1. V lost 2 bases and J lost 6; bases outside the gene matches: 3. This CDR3 is 15 amino acids long. Germline loops: CDR1 MNHEY, CDR2 SVGAGI. The CDR3 DNA sequence: TGTGCCAGCAGTTACGCGGACAGGGTTAATTCACCCCTCCACTTT. Its translation is CASSYADRVNSPLHF.

Many counts were recorded for this clonotype. The chain links TRBV5-1 to TRBJ1-3; D unclear. CDR3 length equals 14 residues. The germline V gene encodes CDR1 SGHRS and CDR2 YFSETQ. V shed 0 bases and J shed 2 bases, with 6 bases lying between them. The CDR3 is CASSLGATGNTIYF. For the CDR3, the DNA is TGCGCCAGCAGCTTGGGCGCGACTGGAAACACCATATATTTT.

This clonotype has only one observation. The chain recombines TRBV18 with TRBJ2-3, with 9 bases fitting TRBD2. The CDR3 consists of 15 residues. After removal of 0 bases from V and 5 bases from J, the junction contained 3 bases not matched to a gene. Germline-derived CDR1 and CDR2 are KGHSH and LQKENI. The CDR3 nucleotides are TGTGCCAGCTCACCACCGGATAGCGGGGGAGATACGCAGTATTTT. Translated, it gives CASSPPDSGGDTQYF.

The genes are TRBV12-3 or TRBV12-4 and TRBJ1-1; D is unclear. V was shortened by 6 bases and J by 3 bases, with 14 bases between the two germline ends. CDR3 length equals 14 residues. The DNA for the CDR3 is TGTGCCAGCAGCTCTAATACGCGACACACTGAAGCTTTCTTT. Translating gives CASSSNTRHTEAFF.

This clonotype was detected ten times or more. V is TRBV2 and J is TRBJ1-1; 7 bases map to TRBD1. The J segment lost 7 bases and the V segment lost 3 bases, leaving 5 bases of the junction unmatched. The CDR3 runs 13 residues. Germline-derived CDR1 and CDR2 are SNHLY and FYNNEI. CDR3 nucleotide sequence: TGTGCCAGCAGTGACAGCCGGACAGGTGAAGCTTTCTTT. This translates into CASSDSRTGEAFF.

This clonotype has at least ten counts. The V call is TRBV5-1, the J call TRBJ2-3; D is undetermined. The CDR3 covers 13 residues. Germline assignment: CDR1 SGHRS and CDR2 YFSETQ. V was shortened by 0 bases and J by 6 bases, with 8 bases between the two germline ends. CDR3 bases: TGCGCCAGCAGCTTGGGGGCGGATGATACGCAGTATTTT. Its translation is CASSLGADDTQYF.

This clonotype was observed many times. The rearrangement joins TRBV5-1 to TRBJ2-3; no clear D gene. The germline CDR1 and CDR2 sequences are SGHRS and YFSETQ. The CDR3 contains 16 residues. The germline V and J ends were trimmed by 2 bases and 3 bases, with 16 bases remaining between them. Here the CDR3 reads CASSFGTNRLTDTQYF. DNA of the CDR3: TGCGCCAGCAGCTTTGGTACTAACCGGTTGACAGATACGCAGTATTTT.

This chain joins TRBV5-1 and TRBJ1-4; maybe TRBD1 (6 bases). V shed 3 bases and J shed 7 bases, with 16 bases lying between them. Germline CDR1 is SGHRS and CDR2 is YFSETQ. The CDR3 runs 15 residues. Written as DNA, the CDR3 is TGCGCCAGCAGCTCGATGGGGGGCGCCGGTGAAAAACTGTTTTTT. This codes for CASSSMGGAGEKLFF.

This clonotype was counted at least ten times. The V gene is TRBV10-2, the J gene TRBJ2-3; D is uncertain. The CDR3 runs to 15 residues. With 4 bases removed from V and 0 bases from J, the gap between germline ends came to 11 bases. The germline V gene has CDR1 WSHSY and CDR2 SAAADI. The DNA for the CDR3 is TGCGCCAGCAGTGGGCAGGCGGTTAGCACAGATACGCAGTATTTT. It encodes CASSGQAVSTDTQYF.

The table lists this clonotype with many counts. V is TRBV12-3 or TRBV12-4 and J is TRBJ2-3; 12 bases match TRBD2. The ends lost 3 bases at V and 0 bases at J; junction bases unmatched: 13. CDR3 length: 20 residues. The CDR3 nucleotides are TGTGCCAGCAGTTTTCGGCCTAGCGGGGGGGTCTTGTGGAGCACAGATACGCAGTATTTT. This gives the protein CASSFRPSGGVLWSTDTQYF.

This clonotype was seen repeatedly, ten times or more. The chain uses TRBV29-1 and TRBJ2-7; D gene ambiguous. The CDR3 totals 10 residues. V was shortened by 4 bases and J by 1 base, with 2 bases between the two germline ends. Germline V CDR1 and CDR2: SQVTM, ANQGSEA. CDR3 loop: CSVVSYEQYF. The CDR3 DNA sequence: TGCAGCGTTGTTTCCTACGAGCAGTACTTC.

There are many counts of this clonotype. The chain couples TRBV7-9 to TRBJ2-2; D not certain. Germline assignment: CDR1 SEHNR and CDR2 FQNEAQ (reference sequence). The CDR3 loop spans 14 amino acids. V lost 2 bases, J lost 2 bases, and 6 bases lay in between. CDR3 sequence reads: CASSLLSNTGELFF. CDR3 DNA sequence: TGTGCCAGCAGCTTATTGAGCAACACCGGGGAGCTGTTTTTT.

There are a few counts of this clonotype. The chain carries TRBV5-1 and TRBJ2-7; 13 positions agree with TRBD2. With 1 base clipped from V and 5 bases from J, the junction kept 9 bases outside the gene matches. Germline V gene data show CDR1 as SGHRS and CDR2 as YFSETQ. CDR3 length: 17 amino acids. CDR3 region: CASSLRLAGGPEHEQYF. The DNA for the CDR3 is TGCGCCAGCAGCTTGAGACTAGCGGGGGGTCCCGAACACGAGCAGTACTTC.

The rearrangement joins TRBV20-1 to TRBJ2-5; D is ambiguous. The ends were cut back, 6 bases at V and 2 bases at J, with 19 bases in the middle. The CDR3 sequence is 15 residues long. CDR1 is DFQATT, CDR2 SNEGSKA, per germline (reference sequence). The CDR3 spells CSAKNRNGGQETQYF. The CDR3 coding sequence is TGCAGTGCCAAAAATAGAAATGGTGGACAAGAGACCCAGTACTTC.

There are many counts of this clonotype. This chain links TRBV5-1 with TRBJ1-5; D ambiguous. The V and J ends lost 0 bases and 4 bases respectively, with 14 bases between them. From germline, CDR1 is SGHRS and CDR2 YFSETQ. The CDR3 is 16 amino acids. The CDR3 is CASSLDPGLPNQPQHF. Here the CDR3 DNA reads TGCGCCAGCAGCTTGGATCCAGGACTCCCTAATCAGCCCCAGCATTTT.

This clonotype was detected many times. This chain joins TRBV29-1 and TRBJ2-1; tentative D call: TRBD2 (7 bases). The length of the CDR3 is 12 residues. Germline V CDR1 and CDR2: SQVTM, ANQGSEA. V shed 6 bases and J shed 12 bases, with 18 bases lying between them. The chain's CDR3 is CSVEGGGVVQFF. The CDR3 DNA reads as TGCAGCGTGGAGGGCGGGGGCGTAGTGCAGTTCTTC.

On this clonotype itself: A much larger clonotype is one base distant, so this may be a read error. The chain combines TRBV20-1 with TRBJ2-2, with 11 bases that match TRBD2. The CDR3 has 14 residues. V lost 3 bases, J lost 9 bases, and 6 bases stayed unmatched. Germline assignment: CDR1 DFQATT and CDR2 SNEGSKA (reference sequence). The CDR3 region is CSASPSGGSRELFF. In DNA form, the CDR3 reads TGCAGTGCTAGCCCTAGCGGGGGGTCCCGGGAGCTGTTTTTT.